This entry lists 24 T cell receptor beta chains sequenced from one sample in a study of T cell responses to AZD1222 COVID-19 vaccine. TCRdb keeps only in-frame clones here, not all; method: immunoSEQ multiplex PCR. The table has around 86,000 clones, 90% seen once. The input for sequencing was peripheral blood, taken on day 0 of AZD1222 vaccination. Every receptor here comes from an adult in good health.

CDR3 in DNA: TGTGCCAGCTCCCCGGACAGCTACGAGCAGTACTTC. Its protein is CASSPDSYEQYF. The V and J genes are TRBV18 and TRBJ2-7; TRBD1 is a possible D gene (6 bases). Trimming left V 6 bases short and J 3 bases short, with 9 bases between. The CDR3 is made up of 12 amino acids. The germline V gene encodes CDR1 KGHSH and CDR2 LQKENI.

The J gene is TRBJ2-2, the V gene TRBV7-9; 7 bases line up with TRBD1. CDR1 SEHNR and CDR2 FQNEAQ come from the germline V gene (reference sequence). V shed 3 bases and J 5 bases; nucleotides not matched to a gene: 3. The CDR3 contains 14 residues. The CDR3 region has the DNA TGTGCCAGCAGCTTGCGACAGGGTACCGGGGAGCTGTTTTTT. It codes for CASSLRQGTGELFF.

The rearrangement uses TRBV6-2 or TRBV6-3 and TRBJ1-1; possible D gene TRBD1, 6 bases. The CDR3 runs 17 residues. Germline V gene sequence: CDR1 MNHEY, CDR2 SVGEGT. The V end was cut by 6 bases, the J end by 2 bases, with 22 bases between. For the CDR3, the DNA is TGTGCCAGCAGCCAGGAGCCGGGACAAATAACTAACACTGAAGCTTTCTTT. Amino acids: CASSQEPGQITNTEAFF.

This chain joins TRBV19 and TRBJ1-4; possible D gene TRBD1, 6 bases. Trimming left V 3 bases short and J 8 bases short, with 16 bases between. The CDR3 runs to 15 residues. Germline loops: CDR1 LNHDA, CDR2 SQIVND (reference sequence). CDR3 region: CASSIGTGQAEKLFF. The CDR3 nucleotides read TGTGCCAGTAGTATCGGTACAGGGCAGGCGGAAAAACTGTTTTTT.

The chain combines TRBV15 with TRBJ2-5; D is undetermined. The CDR3 is 17 residues long. The germline V gene encodes CDR1 LNHNV and CDR2 YYDKDF (reference sequence). V lost 0 bases and J lost 3, with 17 bases in between. The CDR3 here is CATSRDFGLPTKETQYF. CDR3 DNA: TGTGCCACCAGCAGAGATTTTGGGCTCCCTACGAAAGAGACCCAGTACTTC.

J is TRBJ1-4 and V is TRBV12-2. TRBV12-2 is marked as a pseudogene. The CDR3 has 14 amino acids. CDR3 bases: TGTGCAAGTCGCTTCGGGACGGCTGATGAAAAACTGTTTTTT. It codes for CASRFGTADEKLFF.

The chain links TRBV5-1 to TRBJ2-3, with 8 bases fitting TRBD1. V gave up 7 bases and J gave up 4 bases; unmatched junction bases: 11. The germline CDR1 and CDR2 sequences are SGHRS and YFSETQ. The CDR3 is 15 residues long. The chain's CDR3 is CASGGQGAFPDTQYF. The CDR3 nucleotides read TGCGCCAGCGGGGGGCAGGGGGCGTTTCCAGATACGCAGTATTTT.

Written as DNA, the CDR3 is TGTGCCAGCAGCTTAAGGGCGAACACTGAAGCTTTCTTT. It is translated as CASSLRANTEAFF. This chain uses TRBV5-4 with TRBJ1-1; D is uncertain. Germline CDR1 SGHNT, CDR2 YYREEE (reference sequence). The CDR3 contains 13 residues. V was shortened by 2 bases and J by 1 base, with 6 bases between the two germline ends.

This rearrangement joins TRBV7-3 to TRBJ2-1; D not resolved. V was cut by 2 bases and J by 0 bases, with 8 bases left in between. CDR3 length equals 15 residues. Germline CDR1 reads SGHTA; CDR2 reads FQGTGA. CDR3 sequence (DNA): TGTGCCAGCAGCTTAGACCTTGGCTCCTACAATGAGCAGTTCTTC. Translated: CASSLDLGSYNEQFF.

J is TRBJ2-2 and V is TRBV18; D is unclear. CDR1 and CDR2 from the germline V gene are KGHSH and LQKENI. The CDR3 contains 12 residues. Trimming stripped 4 bases from V and 8 bases from J, with 8 bases between. The CDR3 DNA sequence: TGTGCCAGCTCACGGCCTCAGGGGGAGCTGTTTTTT. Translating gives CASSRPQGELFF. The entire variable domain, with the rest obtained from reference TRBV18 and TRBJ2-2, is as follows: NAGVMQNPRHLVRRRGQEARLRCSPMKGHSHVYWYRQLPEEGLKFMVYLQKENIIDESGMPKERFSAEFPKEGPSILRIQQVVRGDSAAYFCASSRPQGELFFGEGSRLTVL.

V usage is TRBV18 and J usage is TRBJ2-3; tentative D call: TRBD2 (6 bases). The germline V and J ends were trimmed by 3 bases and 4 bases, with 14 bases remaining between them. CDR3 size: 15 residues. Germline lookup yields CDR1 KGHSH and CDR2 LQKENI. The DNA of the CDR3 is TGTGCCAGCTCACCTTCAATAGCGGCATCAGATACGCAGTATTTT. Residues: CASSPSIAASDTQYF.

The chain joins TRBV7-9 to TRBJ2-3; D gene uncertain. The germline V gene encodes CDR1 SEHNR and CDR2 FQNEAQ (reference sequence). The CDR3 loop spans 14 amino acids. With 5 bases removed from V and 3 bases from J, the gap between germline ends came to 12 bases. CDR3 loop: CASSPPRATDTQYF. The CDR3 nucleotides read TGTGCCAGCAGCCCGCCCCGGGCGACAGATACGCAGTATTTT.

The chain has TRBV5-5 and TRBJ1-5, with D uncertain. V was cut by 3 bases and J by 4 bases, with 14 bases left in between. This CDR3 region has 15 residues. Germline V gene sequence: CDR1 SGHKS, CDR2 YYEKEE (reference sequence). CDR3 in amino acids: CASSSGLFPNQPQHF. The CDR3 DNA sequence: TGTGCCAGCAGCTCCGGCCTTTTCCCTAATCAGCCCCAGCATTTT.

This rearrangement joins TRBV3-1 (or the pseudogene TRBV3-2) to TRBJ2-5; 13 nucleotides line up with TRBD2. The germline V gene has CDR1 LGHDT and CDR2 YNNKEL (reference sequence). V trimming: 4 bases; J trimming: 3 bases; junction bases outside the gene matches: 2. CDR3 length: 15 residues. Written as DNA, the CDR3 is TGTGCCAGCAGCCCGGGACTAGCGGGGAAAGAGACCCAGTACTTC. As protein: CASSPGLAGKETQYF.

This clone has only one observation. This chain joins TRBV19 and TRBJ2-7, with 10 positions matching TRBD2. CDR3 length: 20 amino acids. Trimming removed 3 bases from V and 2 bases from J; junction bases left unmatched: 19. Germline-derived CDR1 and CDR2 are LNHDA and SQIVND (reference sequence). The CDR3 nucleotides are TGTGCCAGTAGTATGAATTCTTGGACAGGAGGGACTAGCGTTACCTACGAGCAGTACTTC. It codes for CASSMNSWTGGTSVTYEQYF.

The chain is built from TRBV27 and TRBJ1-2; the D gene is possibly TRBD1 (6 bases). The V and J ends lost 1 base and 1 base respectively, with 10 bases between them. Per the germline V gene, CDR1 is MNHEY and CDR2 is SMNVEV (reference sequence). This CDR3 comprises 15 residues. CDR3 DNA sequence: TGTGCCAGCAGTTTATGGGCAGGGGATAACTATGGCTACACCTTC. Encoded protein: CASSLWAGDNYGYTF.

Only one count was recorded for this clone. The chain joins TRBV7-2 to TRBJ2-1, with D uncertain. Germline CDR1 reads SGHTA; CDR2 reads FQGNSA. The CDR3 sequence is 12 residues long. Trimming removed 5 bases at V and 7 bases at J, with 9 bases between. CDR3 loop: CASSRRGNEQFF. CDR3 in DNA: TGTGCCAGCAGCAGAAGAGGAAATGAGCAGTTCTTC.

A few counts support this clone. The J gene is TRBJ2-7, the V gene TRBV4-2; 7 bases align to TRBD1. V lost 0 bases, J lost 3 bases, and 5 bases stayed unmatched. The CDR3 spans 15 residues. Germline loops: CDR1 LGHNA, CDR2 YNFKEQ. The CDR3 DNA sequence: TGTGCCAGCAGCCAAGATAGGGACAGTTTCTACGAGCAGTACTTC. Its translation: CASSQDRDSFYEQYF.

This clone was recorded once. The chain combines TRBV24-1 with TRBJ2-2, with 9 positions matching TRBD1. The CDR3 is 16 amino acids. Germline CDR1 reads KGHDR; CDR2 reads SFDVKD. J was trimmed by 4 bases and V by 2 bases; bases with no gene match: 4. The CDR3 region is CATSDSGQGFTGELFF. The CDR3 DNA sequence: TGTGCCACCAGTGATTCGGGACAGGGCTTCACCGGGGAGCTGTTTTTT.

The chain employs TRBV5-1 and TRBJ2-4; the match to TRBD1 covers 9 bases. The V and J ends lost 4 bases and 6 bases, in that order; junction bases with no gene match: 8. The CDR3 extends over 15 amino acids. CDR1 and CDR2 (germline): SGHRS, YFSETQ. The CDR3: CASSPGQGSGNIQYF. CDR3 coding DNA: TGCGCCAGCAGCCCGGGACAGGGTTCGGGAAACATTCAGTACTTC.

The chain recombines TRBV6-5 with TRBJ1-6; weak D call: TRBD1 (5 bases). The V and J ends lost 0 bases and 12 bases respectively, with 15 bases between them. The V gene's germline CDR1 is MNHEY and CDR2 SVGAGI. The CDR3 totals 15 residues. The CDR3 region is CASSYSGTERRPLHF. The CDR3, as DNA: TGTGCCAGCAGTTACTCCGGGACTGAAAGGAGACCCCTCCACTTT.

The chain combines TRBV25-1 with TRBJ2-1, with D hard to call. The CDR3 runs to 15 residues. Trimming removed 1 base from V and 6 bases from J, with 13 bases in between. Germline loops: CDR1 MGHDK, CDR2 SYGVNS. CDR3 sequence (DNA): TGTGCCAGCAGTGAATGGGCAGGTCGCGGCAATGAGCAGTTCTTC. Translation gives CASSEWAGRGNEQFF.

This clone came up a few times. The chain joins TRBV7-2 to TRBJ2-2, with a tentative D call TRBD1 (5 bases). Trimming pared 3 bases from V and 3 bases from J, leaving 17 bases between. CDR3 size: 17 residues. Germline V gene lookup returns CDR1 SGHTA and CDR2 FQGNSA. CDR3 in amino acids: CASSLSQARTYTGELFF. The CDR3 DNA reads TGTGCCAGCAGCTTGAGTCAGGCCAGGACATACACCGGGGAGCTGTTTTTT.

The gene calls are TRBV9 and TRBJ2-7; 7 nucleotides agree with TRBD2. Trimming removed 3 bases from V and 4 bases from J; junction bases left unmatched: 10. Germline V gene data show CDR1 as SGDLS and CDR2 as YYNGEE. The CDR3 extends over 15 amino acids. The CDR3 sequence is CASSANRDYGYEQYF. As DNA, the CDR3 is TGTGCCAGCAGCGCCAACCGGGACTACGGATACGAGCAGTACTTC.